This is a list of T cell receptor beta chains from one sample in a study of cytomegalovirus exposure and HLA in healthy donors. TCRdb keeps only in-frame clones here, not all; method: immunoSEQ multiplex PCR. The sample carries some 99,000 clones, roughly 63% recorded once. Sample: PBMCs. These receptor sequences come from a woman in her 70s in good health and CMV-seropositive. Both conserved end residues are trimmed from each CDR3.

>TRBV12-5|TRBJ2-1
ASGLPPLEQF
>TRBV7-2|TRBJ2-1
ASTRPGLAGGRTNEQF
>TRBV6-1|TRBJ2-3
ASKVGASTDTQY
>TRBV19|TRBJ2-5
ASSILASGSGLKETQY
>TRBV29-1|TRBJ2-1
STRAGRYNEQF
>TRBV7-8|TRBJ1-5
ASSPTAGGLRQPQH
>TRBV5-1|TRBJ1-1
ASSLRGGGTEAF
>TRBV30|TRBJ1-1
AGAGSMNTEAF
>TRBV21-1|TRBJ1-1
ASSKAQGGTTF
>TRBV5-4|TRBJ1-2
ASSSPTEHIGYT
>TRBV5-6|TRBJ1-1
ASSLLRDSALNTEAF
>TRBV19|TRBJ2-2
AVDKGWDTGELF
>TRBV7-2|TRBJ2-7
ASSPKQGWSGEQY
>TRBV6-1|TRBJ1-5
ASSVNRDSSNQPQH
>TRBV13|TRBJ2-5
ASSLKRGGRETQY
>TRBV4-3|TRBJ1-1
ASSQDSRVGTEAF
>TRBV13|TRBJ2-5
ASSLGPSGKTQY
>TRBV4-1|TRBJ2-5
ASSLLLTSGGAGETQY
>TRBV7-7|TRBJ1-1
ASREGLNTEAF
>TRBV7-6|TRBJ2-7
ASSLGAGGPGYEQY
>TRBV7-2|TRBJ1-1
ASSRRQGYTEAF
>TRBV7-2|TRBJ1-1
ASSPFRAGTEAF
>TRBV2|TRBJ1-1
ATRGGLGNTEAF
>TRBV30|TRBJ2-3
AWSVGGDTQY
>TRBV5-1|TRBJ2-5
ASRRQDNIGETQY
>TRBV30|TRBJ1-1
AWSVLTEAF
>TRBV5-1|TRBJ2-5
ASSLDGLMQETQY